A single sample gave rise to the 21 T cell receptor beta chains below, sequenced in a study of identical twins. TCRdb ran MiXCR on the 5' RACE reads and lists one entry per CDR3 protein. The table lists over 550,000 distinct CDR3 sequences, roughly 7.2% of them singletons. This same sample was also taken into another study, of yellow fever vaccine responses in identical twins.

Sequencing was done on a sample of PBMCs. The receptors originated from a woman in her late teens or twenties in good health.

The chain couples TRBV7-2 to TRBJ2-1, with 7 bases that match TRBD2. Trimming at V came to 5 bases and at J to 3 bases, leaving 7 bases not matched to a gene. CDR1 and CDR2 (germline): SGHTA, FQGNSA. The CDR3 consists of 15 residues. DNA of the CDR3: TGTGCCAGCAGCGAATCACTAGCGAACTACAATGAGCAGTTCTTC. This encodes CASSESLANYNEQFF. Together with reference TRBV7-2 and TRBJ2-1, the CDR3 gives the full variable domain: GAGVSQSPSNKVTEKGKDVELRCDPISGHTALYWYRQSLGQGLEFLIYFQGNSAPDKSGLPSDRFSAERTGGSVSTLTIQRTQQEDSAVYLCASSESLANYNEQFFGPGTRLTVL.

This chain joins TRBV7-2 and TRBJ2-4; 9 bases fit TRBD2. The V segment lost 4 bases and the J segment 8 bases; nucleotides outside the gene matches: 9. This CDR3 has 15 residues. CDR1 is SGHTA and CDR2 is FQGNSA in the germline V gene. CDR3 sequence: CASSSRTTSGDIQYF. The DNA for the CDR3 is TGTGCCAGCAGCTCTAGGACGACTAGCGGAGACATTCAGTACTTC.

The rearrangement uses TRBV12-3 or TRBV12-4 and TRBJ1-6; 7 bases line up with TRBD1. The CDR3 spans 13 residues. With 6 bases clipped from V and 7 bases from J, the junction kept 3 bases outside the gene matches. For the CDR3, the DNA is TGTGCCAGCAGGACAGGGCTAAATTCACCCCTCCACTTT. Its translation is CASRTGLNSPLHF.

The chain links TRBV25-1 to TRBJ2-2; 9 bases align to TRBD1. The CDR3 spans 16 residues. Germline V gene lookup returns CDR1 MGHDK and CDR2 SYGVNS. V lost 4 bases, J lost 7 bases, and 10 bases stayed unmatched. For the CDR3, the DNA is TGTGCCAGCAGTGTAGGCCGGGACAGGGTTGTCGGGGAGCTGTTTTTT. It specifies CASSVGRDRVVGELFF.

The chain joins TRBV20-1 to TRBJ1-6; 11 nucleotides line up with TRBD1. With V trimmed by 1 base and J by 10 bases, 9 bases remained unmatched. This CDR3 is built from 16 residues. Germline assignment: CDR1 DFQATT and CDR2 SNEGSKA (reference sequence). Here the CDR3 DNA reads TGCAGTGCTAGAGCTGGGAGCGGGGACAGGGGGTCACCCCTCCACTTT. Translated: CSARAGSGDRGSPLHF.

This clonotype came up many times. At one end the junction does not follow the germline gene, possibly because of a read error. The chain recombines TRBV4-2 with TRBJ2-7; D is unresolved. The CDR3 is 13 residues long. Germline CDR1 and CDR2: LGHNA and YNFKEQ. CDR3 bases: TGTGCCAGCAGCCAAGTGAGCTCCGACGAGCAGTACTTC. Protein sequence: CASSQVSSDEQYF.

This clonotype was picked up a small number of times. The chain employs TRBV2 and TRBJ2-2; TRBD1 or TRBD2 may be the D gene (5 bases each). V lost 9 bases and J lost 4, with 6 bases in between. Germline V gene sequence: CDR1 SNHLY, CDR2 FYNNEI. This CDR3 has 11 amino acids. CDR3 residues: CARGVTGELFF. CDR3 DNA: TGTGCCAGGGGGGTCACCGGGGAGCTGTTTTTT.

Ten or more counts support this clonotype. The rearrangement links TRBV6-1 to TRBJ2-7, with TRBD2 matching 12 bases. The CDR3 totals 15 residues. The germline gives CDR1 MNHNS, CDR2 SASEGT. V was pared by 2 bases and J by 5 bases, with 4 bases of the junction left unmatched. The CDR3 nucleotides read TGTGCCAGCAGTGAATCGTCTAGCGGGAGGGACGAGCAGTACTTC. Translated: CASSESSSGRDEQYF.

Here the CDR3 reads CASSSSFSGLRETQYF. The CDR3 DNA follows: TGTGCCAGCAGTTCGTCCTTTAGCGGGCTGAGGGAGACCCAGTACTTC. This chain connects TRBV6-2 or TRBV6-3 to TRBJ2-5, with 7 bases identical to TRBD2. V gave up 4 bases and J gave up 5 bases; unmatched junction bases: 13. The germline gives CDR1 MNHEY, CDR2 SVGEGT. CDR3 size: 16 residues.

The J gene is TRBJ2-1, the V gene TRBV10-3, with TRBD1 matching over 8 bases. V lost 2 bases and J lost 8; bases outside the gene matches: 2. This CDR3 contains 13 residues. CDR1 ENHRY and CDR2 SYGVKD come from the germline V gene. CDR3 amino acids: CAISETTGDEQFF. The DNA for the CDR3 is TGTGCCATCAGTGAGACGACAGGGGATGAGCAGTTCTTC.

This clonotype was counted a few times. The chain employs TRBV7-9 and TRBJ2-4; D is ambiguous. This CDR3 is built from 15 residues. Per the germline V gene, CDR1 is SEHNR and CDR2 is FQNEAQ (reference sequence). Deletions cut 4 bases from V and 9 bases from J, with 19 bases between. DNA of the CDR3: TGTGCCAGCAGCTCCATTTACGTGGAGAACGGCATTCAGTACTTC. As protein: CASSSIYVENGIQYF.

The chain has TRBV5-1 and TRBJ2-1; 11 bases are shared with TRBD2. The CDR3 spans 19 residues. Germline V gene sequence: CDR1 SGHRS, CDR2 YFSETQ. V shed 0 bases and J 6 bases; nucleotides not matched to a gene: 14. The CDR3 loop is CASSLGSGRVAKGANEQFF. The CDR3 DNA follows: TGCGCCAGCAGCTTGGGTAGCGGGAGGGTCGCAAAAGGAGCCAATGAGCAGTTCTTC.

The J gene is TRBJ1-1, the V gene TRBV5-6, with 7 bases fitting TRBD1. The CDR3 sequence is 13 residues long. Germline values: CDR1 SGHDT, CDR2 YYEEEE. V gave up 4 bases and J gave up 6 bases; unmatched junction bases: 6. CDR3 loop: CASSHRGGAEAFF. Written as DNA, the CDR3 is TGTGCCAGCAGCCACAGGGGAGGGGCTGAAGCTTTCTTT.

The chain links TRBV20-1 to TRBJ2-5; 7 nucleotides match TRBD1. Germline loops: CDR1 DFQATT, CDR2 SNEGSKA (reference sequence). The CDR3 consists of 15 residues. The CDR3 DNA follows: TGCAGCGCTCCAAACCGACAGGGCGGTTTGGAGACCCAGTACTTC. It codes for CSAPNRQGGLETQYF.

There are many counts of this clonotype. The chain joins TRBV6-1 to TRBJ1-2, with 9 bases that match TRBD1. This CDR3 is built from 15 residues. V lost 3 bases and J lost 4; bases outside the gene matches: 6. Germline loops: CDR1 MNHNS, CDR2 SASEGT. The CDR3 region has the DNA TGTGCCAGCAGTGACCCTGGGACAGGGAGCTATGGCTACACCTTC. Its translation is CASSDPGTGSYGYTF.

There are a few counts of this clonotype. The germline gene is not matched at one end of the junction; a read error may be the cause. This rearrangement joins TRBV12-3 or TRBV12-4 to TRBJ2-1; possible D gene TRBD2, 6 bases. The length of the CDR3 is 12 residues. DNA for the CDR3: TGTGCCAGCAGCTTGAACGCGGGACTCTGGGTCTTC. Residues: CASSLNAGLWVF.

The chain recombines TRBV12-3 or TRBV12-4 with TRBJ2-7; D remains ambiguous. The CDR3 is 13 amino acids. Deletions cut 2 bases from V and 0 bases from J, with 5 bases between. The CDR3 nucleotides read TGTGCCAGCAGTTTAAGCCTCTCCTACGAGCAGTACTTC. Its protein product is CASSLSLSYEQYF.

The chain carries TRBV7-8 and TRBJ2-1; no definite D call. Trimming pared 5 bases from V and 6 bases from J, leaving 14 bases between. Germline assignment: CDR1 SGHVS and CDR2 FQNEAQ. This CDR3 comprises 14 residues. In nucleotides, the CDR3 is TGTGCCAGCAGCACAAGACCCCTTGGCAATGAGCAGTTCTTC. Residues: CASSTRPLGNEQFF.

The chain couples TRBV5-1 to TRBJ2-1; TRBD1 aligns across 7 bases. After removal of 2 bases from V and 8 bases from J, the junction contained 10 bases not matched to a gene. The CDR3 sequence is 15 residues long. Germline CDR1 SGHRS, CDR2 YFSETQ. CDR3 protein: CASSFGQGVIDEQFF. CDR3 bases: TGCGCCAGCAGCTTTGGGCAGGGGGTTATAGATGAGCAGTTCTTC.

This clonotype was observed a few times. The rearrangement links TRBV20-1 to TRBJ2-5; TRBD1 matches 10 bases. CDR1 is DFQATT, CDR2 SNEGSKA, per germline (reference sequence). V lost 4 bases and J lost 4; bases outside the gene matches: 9. The length of the CDR3 is 15 residues. This CDR3 reads CSAKRDRGPGETQYF. As DNA, the CDR3 is TGCAGTGCTAAGCGGGACAGGGGACCCGGAGAGACCCAGTACTTC.

This clonotype was detected a few times. This sequence joins TRBV21-1 and TRBJ2-3; TRBD2 reflects the table's D call only, with no check against the DNA. TRBV21-1 is deemed a pseudogene. This CDR3 has 15 amino acids. The CDR3 is CASSKDPTGGDTQYF. In DNA, the CDR3 is TGTGCCAGCAGTAAGGACCCAACGGGTGGGGATACGCAGTATTTT.